Below, 5 T cell receptor beta chains from the same sample are listed, as sequenced in a study of T cell changes during pregnancy in multiple sclerosis. TCRdb's copy holds only in-frame clones and misses some; the assay was immunoSEQ multiplex PCR. The table lists approximately 32,000 clones, approximately 89% of them singletons, with roughly a tenth in the top ten. Sequenced material: CD8+ T cells from peripheral blood mononuclear cells, taken in the second trimester of pregnancy. The receptors were gathered from a female donor with multiple sclerosis, enrolled in a pregnancy study.

CDR3: CASSTRLAGSADTQYF. DNA for the CDR3: TGTGCCAGCAGCACCCGACTAGCGGGGTCGGCAGATACGCAGTATTTT. The chain uses TRBV7-2 and TRBJ2-3; 11 bases fit TRBD2. The CDR3 is made up of 16 amino acids. V lost 5 bases, J lost 4 bases, and 8 bases stayed unmatched. Per the germline V gene, CDR1 is SGHTA and CDR2 is FQGNSA.

This clone was observed at least ten times. The rearrangement uses TRBV5-5 and TRBJ2-7; 7 bases are a match to TRBD2. Germline lookup yields CDR1 SGHKS and CDR2 YYEKEE (reference sequence). V was pared by 0 bases and J by 0 bases, with 6 bases of the junction left unmatched. The CDR3 sequence is 16 residues long. The DNA of the CDR3 is TGTGCCAGCAGCTTGGAGGGAGGGAGACCCTCCTACGAGCAGTACTTC. It is translated as CASSLEGGRPSYEQYF.

The chain combines TRBV27 with TRBJ2-1; 10 bases line up with TRBD2. V lost 2 bases to trimming and J lost 8 bases; unmatched junction nucleotides: 6. From germline, CDR1 is MNHEY and CDR2 SMNVEV (reference sequence). This CDR3 comprises 15 residues. CDR3: CASSLILGTSDEQFF. DNA of the CDR3: TGTGCCAGCAGTTTAATATTAGGGACTAGCGATGAGCAGTTCTTC.

The genes are TRBV10-3 and TRBJ2-7, with D unclear. V gave up 5 bases and J gave up 0 bases, with 8 bases separating them. CDR3 size: 13 residues. The V gene's germline CDR1 is ENHRY and CDR2 SYGVKD. As DNA, the CDR3 is TGTGCCATCAGTACAGTGAGCTCCTACGAGCAGTACTTC. It is translated as CAISTVSSYEQYF.

V gene TRBV4-1 combines with J gene TRBJ2-5; D may be TRBD2 (5 bases). Germline values: CDR1 MGHRA, CDR2 YSYEKL. The CDR3 covers 14 residues. The germline V and J ends were trimmed by 4 bases and 4 bases, with 13 bases remaining between them. CDR3 sequence (DNA): TGCGCCAGCAGCCGCCGACAAAGCGGAGAGACCCAGTACTTC. Translating gives CASSRRQSGETQYF.